This entry lists 21 T cell receptor beta chains sequenced from one sample in a study of PD-1 blockade in mismatch repair-deficient tumors. The data were produced by immunoSEQ multiplex PCR, yet TCRdb's version contains in-frame clones alone and is incomplete. The sample lists tens of thousands of clones, about four fifths seen once, with less than 6% in the top ten. Here the sequenced sample was peripheral blood, taken 44 weeks after starting pembrolizumab. The receptors here all came from an adult with mismatch repair-deficient cancer.

The genes are TRBV27 and TRBJ1-1; D possibly corresponds to TRBD1 (5 bases). V lost 5 bases and J lost 6, with 16 bases in between. The V gene's germline CDR1 is MNHEY and CDR2 SMNVEV (reference sequence). This CDR3 has 14 amino acids. The CDR3 DNA sequence: TGTGCCAGCAGTCCACTGTTGGGGGTCGCTGAAGCTTTCTTT. Translated: CASSPLLGVAEAFF.

The gene calls are TRBV6-5 and TRBJ1-1; weak D call: TRBD1 (6 bases). V lost 4 bases to trimming and J lost 2 bases, with 17 bases between them. The CDR3 runs to 16 residues. Looked up from germline, CDR1 is MNHEY and CDR2 is SVGAGI. The CDR3 region is CASSSGDWGLNTEAFF. The CDR3 DNA reads TGTGCCAGCAGTTCCGGGGACTGGGGGCTTAACACTGAAGCTTTCTTT.

The sample holds a few counts of this clone. V is TRBV7-8 and J is TRBJ2-7, with TRBD2 identical over 8 bases. Germline CDR1 is SGHVS and CDR2 is FQNEAQ. The CDR3 has 16 amino acids. Trimming removed 2 bases from V and 3 bases from J; junction bases left unmatched: 9. The CDR3 DNA reads TGTGCCAGCAGCTTACTACCGGGACTAGGTATCTACGAGCAGTACTTC. Translation gives CASSLLPGLGIYEQYF.

The chain employs TRBV9 and TRBJ2-1; 12 bases match TRBD2. The CDR3 extends over 15 amino acids. The junction had 8 bases not matched to a gene; V was cut back by 3 bases and J by 10 bases. The germline V gene has CDR1 SGDLS and CDR2 YYNGEE. CDR3 amino acids: CASSARLAGDREQFF. Here the CDR3 DNA reads TGTGCCAGCAGCGCACGACTAGCGGGAGATAGGGAGCAGTTCTTC.

CDR3 DNA sequence: TGTGCCAGCAGCCAAGAAGGGGCTAGCGGGAGAATTGACAATGAGCAGTTCTTC. Amino acid sequence: CASSQEGASGRIDNEQFF. V gene TRBV4-2 combines with J gene TRBJ2-1; 10 nucleotides agree with TRBD2. The CDR3 runs 18 residues. Germline CDR1 is LGHNA and CDR2 is YNFKEQ. V trimming: 0 bases; J trimming: 5 bases; junction bases outside the gene matches: 10.

The chain has TRBV1 and TRBJ2-1. TRBV1 is labeled a pseudogene. The CDR3 is made up of 11 amino acids. The CDR3 spells CTSSQEFQQFF. The CDR3, as DNA: TGCACCAGCAGCCAAGAATTTCAGCAGTTCTTC.

The chain couples TRBV5-6 to TRBJ2-5; D is perhaps TRBD2 (5 bases). Looked up from germline, CDR1 is SGHDT and CDR2 is YYEEEE. The CDR3 consists of 14 residues. Trimming removed 4 bases from V and 2 bases from J, with 12 bases in between. The CDR3, as DNA: TGTGCCAGCAGCGGCGGGCGTTGGCAAGAGACCCAGTACTTC. Translating gives CASSGGRWQETQYF.

This chain links TRBV4-1 with TRBJ2-5; D uncertain. The germline V gene encodes CDR1 MGHRA and CDR2 YSYEKL. The CDR3 is made up of 11 amino acids. Trimming removed 3 bases at V and 7 bases at J, with 6 bases between. CDR3 in amino acids: CASSHAGTQYF. Written as DNA, the CDR3 is TGCGCCAGCAGCCACGCCGGGACCCAGTACTTC.

This chain connects TRBV6-1 to TRBJ2-5, with 12 bases fitting TRBD2. The germline V gene has CDR1 MNHNS and CDR2 SASEGT. Trimming removed 8 bases from V and 5 bases from J; junction bases left unmatched: 3. The CDR3 sequence is 13 residues long. CDR3 coding DNA: TGTGCCAGCCGACTAGCGGGAGTCGAGACCCAGTACTTC. Translation gives CASRLAGVETQYF.

The chain couples TRBV19 to TRBJ1-1; D possibly corresponds to TRBD1 (5 bases). V was trimmed by 5 bases and J by 0 bases, leaving 16 bases between them. In germline, CDR1 is LNHDA, CDR2 SQIVND (reference sequence). This CDR3 region has 16 residues. CDR3 nucleotide sequence: TGTGCCAGTAGTCCGCGTTGGGACCCCATGAACACTGAAGCTTTCTTT. Translating gives CASSPRWDPMNTEAFF.

The chain joins TRBV5-4 to TRBJ1-2, with 7 bases matching TRBD1. This CDR3 has 15 residues. With V trimmed by 4 bases and J by 8 bases, 14 bases remained unmatched. The germline V gene encodes CDR1 SGHNT and CDR2 YYREEE (reference sequence). CDR3: CASSDRVEGIRGYTF. The CDR3, as DNA: TGTGCCAGCAGCGACAGGGTGGAGGGAATAAGGGGCTACACCTTC.

The CDR3 reads CASSASVNEQFF. In nucleotides, the CDR3 is TGTGCCAGCAGTGCCTCGGTGAATGAGCAGTTCTTC. The chain links TRBV6-1 to TRBJ2-1; unclear D gene. V was trimmed by 4 bases and J by 7 bases, leaving 8 bases between them. The V gene's germline CDR1 is MNHNS and CDR2 SASEGT. The CDR3 length is 12 residues.

This clone was counted once. The J gene is TRBJ2-5, the V gene TRBV5-4, with TRBD2 identical over 9 bases. The CDR3 has 16 residues. The V and J ends lost 0 bases and 5 bases, in that order; junction bases with no gene match: 8. The germline V gene has CDR1 SGHNT and CDR2 YYREEE (reference sequence). This CDR3 reads CASSLEVAGARETQYF. The CDR3 DNA reads as TGTGCCAGCAGCTTGGAGGTAGCGGGAGCCCGGGAGACCCAGTACTTC.

In this sample, this clone turned up a few times. The chain has TRBV7-3 and TRBJ2-7; 7 nucleotides line up with TRBD2. The CDR3 runs to 13 residues. The V and J ends lost 5 bases and 1 base, in that order; junction bases with no gene match: 2. CDR1 is SGHTA, CDR2 FQGTGA, per germline. The CDR3 region has the DNA TGTGCCAGCAGCCCAGCGGGATCCTACGAGCAGTACTTC. Its translation is CASSPAGSYEQYF.

The V gene is TRBV5-1, the J gene TRBJ2-6, with 10 bases aligning to TRBD2. The CDR3 is made up of 18 amino acids. Germline V CDR1 and CDR2: SGHRS, YFSETQ. With 4 bases clipped from V and 0 bases from J, the junction kept 7 bases outside the gene matches. DNA for the CDR3: TGCGCCAGCAGCAATCCGGGACTAGCGAGCTCTGGGGCCAACGTCCTGACTTTC. Its protein is CASSNPGLASSGANVLTF.

Worth noting for this clone: Compared with germline, one end of the junction differs, possibly owing to a read error. The J gene is TRBJ2-5, the V gene TRBV7-8; D unresolved. Germline CDR1 is SGHVS and CDR2 is FQNEAQ. This CDR3 comprises 15 residues. The CDR3 coding sequence is TGTGCCAGCAGGTTAGGACCCTACAGCCAAGAGACCCAGTACTTC. This sequence encodes CASRLGPYSQETQYF.

This clone was detected once. The chain has TRBV13 and TRBJ2-5, with TRBD2 identical over 9 bases. The ends lost 2 bases at V and 5 bases at J; junction bases unmatched: 9. Germline-derived CDR1 and CDR2 are PRHDT and FYEKMQ (reference sequence). The CDR3 is 16 amino acids. CDR3: CASSLRGSGSWETQYF. Here the CDR3 DNA reads TGTGCCAGCAGCTTACGGGGTAGCGGGAGTTGGGAGACCCAGTACTTC.

The rearrangement joins TRBV11-2 to TRBJ2-3, with no clear D. Germline V gives CDR1 SGHAT, CDR2 FQNNGV. CDR3 length: 15 amino acids. Trimming left V 1 base short and J 0 bases short, with 8 bases between. CDR3 in amino acids: CASSLVGASTDTQYF. The CDR3, as DNA: TGTGCCAGCAGCTTAGTGGGTGCTAGCACAGATACGCAGTATTTT. The full variable domain, its missing parts supplied by reference TRBV11-2 and TRBJ2-3, is EAGVAQSPRYKIIEKRQSVAFWCNPISGHATLYWYQQILGQGPKLLIQFQNNGVVDDSQLPKDRFSAERLKGVDSTLKIQPAKLEDSAVYLCASSLVGASTDTQYFGPGTRLTVL.

This chain connects TRBV14 to TRBJ1-3; D perhaps matches TRBD1 (6 bases). V shed 3 bases and J shed 4 bases, with 13 bases lying between them. The V gene's germline CDR1 is SGHDN and CDR2 FVKESK. The CDR3 totals 15 residues. The CDR3 DNA follows: TGTGCCAGCAGCCAGAGACCCGGGACAGGAAACACCATATATTTT. Translated: CASSQRPGTGNTIYF.

The chain has TRBV2 and TRBJ1-1; 9 bases fit TRBD1. Looked up from germline, CDR1 is SNHLY and CDR2 is FYNNEI. This CDR3 has 14 residues. V lost 6 bases to trimming and J lost 4 bases; unmatched junction nucleotides: 6. CDR3: CASRMGQGITEAFF. The CDR3 bases are TGTGCCAGCAGGATGGGACAGGGAATCACTGAAGCTTTCTTT. The full variable domain, rest sourced from reference TRBV2 and TRBJ1-1, is EPEVTQTPSHQVTQMGQEVILRCVPISNHLYFYWYRQILGQKVEFLVSFYNNEISEKSEIFDDQFSVERPDGSNFTLKIRSTKLEDSAMYFCASRMGQGITEAFFGQGTRLTVV.

Worth noting for this clone: Other nucleotide sequences in the sample specify the same CDR3. J is TRBJ1-1 and V is TRBV13; 10 nucleotides line up with TRBD1. This CDR3 comprises 14 residues. Germline CDR1 reads PRHDT; CDR2 reads FYEKMQ (reference sequence). V trimming: 5 bases; J trimming: 5 bases; junction bases outside the gene matches: 5. CDR3 sequence: CASSPRTGGTEAFF. CDR3 in DNA: TGTGCCAGCAGCCCTAGGACAGGGGGTACTGAAGCTTTCTTT.